The clone carrying this T cell receptor beta chain has a handful of counts. Its antigen is unknown. The PCR made use of 60 Vbeta and 13 Jbeta primers. This table comes from immunoSEQ multiplex PCR, and its TCRdb copy is limited to in-frame clones, with some not included. The sample records around 160,000 clones, approximately 71% being singletons. The data originate from a study of cytomegalovirus exposure and HLA in healthy donors. Study-wide results and caveats: Most of the TCR beta V segments (in an earlier analysis) were productive either about 87% or about 30% of the time. Many donors shared some public TCRs, even though most TCR sequences were rare. As was reported, the classifier diagnosed cytomegalovirus status with high specificity and sensitivity. Analyses of presence/absence relied on an assumption of roughly uniform sequencing depth across donors.

Sequencing input: PBMCs. This sequence was found in a woman aged 40-49 years in good health and CMV-seropositive.

CDR3: CASSFRDRGYEQYF. The CDR3 region has the DNA TGCGCCAGCAGCTTCCGGGACAGGGGTTACGAGCAGTACTTC. This chain connects TRBV5-1 to TRBJ2-7, with 10 bases that match TRBD1. V shed 2 bases, J shed 4 bases, and the junction held 3 bases outside the gene matches. CDR3 length: 14 residues. The V gene's germline CDR1 is SGHRS and CDR2 YFSETQ. The full variable domain, with the rest looked up from reference TRBV5-1 and TRBJ2-7, is KAGVTQTPRYLIKTRGQQVTLSCSPISGHRSVSWYQQTPGQGLQFLFEYFSETQRNKGNFPGRFSGRQFSNSRSEMNVSTLELGDSALYLCASSFRDRGYEQYFGPGTRLTVT.